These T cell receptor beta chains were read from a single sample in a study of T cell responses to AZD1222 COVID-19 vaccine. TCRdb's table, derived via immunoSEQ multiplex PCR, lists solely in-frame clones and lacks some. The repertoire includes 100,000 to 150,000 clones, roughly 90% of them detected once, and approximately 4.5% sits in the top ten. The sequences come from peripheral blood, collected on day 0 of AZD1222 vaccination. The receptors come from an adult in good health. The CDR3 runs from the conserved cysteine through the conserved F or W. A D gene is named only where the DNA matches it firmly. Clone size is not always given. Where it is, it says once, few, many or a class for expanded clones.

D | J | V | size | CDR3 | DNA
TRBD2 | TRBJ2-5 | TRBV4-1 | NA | CASSQDGITGGWETQYF | TGCGCCAGCAGCCAAGATGGTATAACGGGGGGTTGGGAGACCCAGTACTTC
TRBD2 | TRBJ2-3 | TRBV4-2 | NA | CASSRGASGADTQYF | TGTGCCAGCAGCCGAGGGGCTAGCGGGGCAGATACGCAGTATTTT
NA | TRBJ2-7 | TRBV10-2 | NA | CASSESIGPVSYEQYF | TGCGCCAGCAGTGAGTCGATTGGCCCGGTCTCCTACGAGCAGTACTTC
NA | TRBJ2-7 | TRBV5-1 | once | CASSPSGGQQQYF | TGCGCCAGCAGCCCCTCCGGAGGGCAACAGCAGTACTTC
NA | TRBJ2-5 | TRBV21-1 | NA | CASSKERGKGHLLKETQYF | TGTGCCAGCAGCAAGGAACGGGGAAAAGGACATTTACTAAAAGAGACCCAGTACTTC
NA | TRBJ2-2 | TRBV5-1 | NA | CASSLALGPGELFF | TGCGCCAGCAGCTTGGCCCTCGGGCCCGGGGAGCTGTTTTTT
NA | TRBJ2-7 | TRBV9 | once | CASSVSATSTFEQYF | TGTGCCAGCAGCGTAAGTGCTACATCGACTTTCGAGCAGTACTTC
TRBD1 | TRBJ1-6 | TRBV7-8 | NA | CASSSGEGTVNNSPLHF | TGTGCCAGCAGCTCCGGGGAAGGGACAGTGAATAATTCACCCCTCCACTTT
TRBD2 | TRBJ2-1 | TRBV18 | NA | CASSPSGGAGYEQFF | TGTGCCAGCTCTCCCAGCGGGGGGGCTGGGTATGAGCAGTTCTTC
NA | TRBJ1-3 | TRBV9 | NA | CAGPSWHRLISGNTIYF | TGTGCCGGGCCGAGTTGGCACCGCCTCATCTCTGGAAACACCATATATTTT
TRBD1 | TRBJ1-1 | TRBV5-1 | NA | CASSTTGVGTEAFF | TGCGCCAGCAGCACGACAGGGGTAGGGACTGAAGCTTTCTTT
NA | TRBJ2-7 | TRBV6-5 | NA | CASKRDPTYEQYF | TGTGCCAGCAAACGGGACCCGACCTACGAGCAGTACTTC
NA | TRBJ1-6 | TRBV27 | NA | CASSLTPSAGVYNSPLHF | TGTGCCAGCAGTTTAACCCCCAGCGCCGGTGTCTATAATTCACCCCTCCACTTT
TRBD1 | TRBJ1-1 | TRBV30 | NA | CAWDRDSGYQVAFF | TGTGCCTGGGACCGGGACAGCGGATACCAGGTAGCTTTCTTT
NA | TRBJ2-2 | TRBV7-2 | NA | CASSPAANTGELFF | TGTGCCAGCAGCCCCGCCGCGAACACCGGGGAGCTGTTTTTT
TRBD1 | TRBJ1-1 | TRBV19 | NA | CASSIWDRGHGTEAFF | TGTGCCAGTAGTATTTGGGACAGGGGGCACGGCACTGAAGCTTTCTTT
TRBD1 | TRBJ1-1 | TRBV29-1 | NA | CSVVRTGNTEAFF | TGCAGCGTTGTCCGGACAGGGAACACTGAAGCTTTCTTT
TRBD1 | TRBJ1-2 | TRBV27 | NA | CASSLRQGALYGYTF | TGTGCCAGCAGTTTGCGCCAGGGGGCTCTCTATGGCTACACCTTC
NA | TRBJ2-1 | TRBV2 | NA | CASMFSAYNEQFF | TGTGCCAGCATGTTCTCAGCTTACAATGAGCAGTTCTTC
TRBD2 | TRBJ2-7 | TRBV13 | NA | CASSLALGGRVGAEQYF | TGTGCCAGCAGCTTGGCCCTTGGCGGGAGGGTTGGAGCCGAGCAGTACTTC